What follows describes a single T cell receptor beta chain. The germline V and J ends were trimmed by 0 bases and 1 base, with 3 bases remaining between them. The germline V gene encodes CDR1 KGHSY and CDR2 FQNENV. This CDR3 comprises 13 residues. The data belong to a study of immune reconstitution after stem cell transplant in scleroderma. TCRdb analysed the RT-PCR reads with MiXCR anew, one entry per CDR3 protein. The sample has roughly 2,000 distinct CDR3 sequences, about 13% seen once; the top ten hold more than 55%. This chain connects TRBV16 to TRBJ1-1; D gene uncertain. The specimen was obtained before or after autologous hematopoietic stem cell transplantation (not recorded which). The clonotype was recovered from a female donor with systemic sclerosis. The CDR3 sequence: CASSQSGNTEAFF. CDR3 DNA sequence: TGTGCCAGCAGCCAATCAGGGAACACTGAAGCTTTCTTT.